Presented here are 19 T cell receptor beta chains from one specimen sequenced in a study of T cells in Graves' hyperthyroidism and ophthalmopathy. TCR beta CDR3 sequences were amplified from RNA transcripts. The HTBI primer set was used in a first-round RT-PCR of the TCR CDR3. Each CDR3 protein gets one entry after TCRdb re-called the multiplex PCR reads with MiXCR. The profile shows over 300,000 distinct CDR3 sequences, roughly an eighth of them singletons. Input material: blood. The receptors stem from a woman in her forties with Graves' ophthalmopathy.

In this sample, this clonotype turned up many times. In DNA form, the CDR3 reads TGTGCCAGCAGCTTCCGGACTTACACCGGGGAGCTGTTTTTT. This sequence encodes CASSFRTYTGELFF. The rearrangement links TRBV11-2 to TRBJ2-2; tentative D call: TRBD2 (5 bases). V lost 3 bases, J lost 3 bases, and 8 bases lay in between. Germline lookup yields CDR1 SGHAT and CDR2 FQNNGV. The CDR3 covers 14 residues.

V and J are TRBV6-1 and TRBJ1-2; 9 bases are shared with TRBD1. With V trimmed by 6 bases and J by 2 bases, 4 bases remained unmatched. From germline, CDR1 is MNHNS and CDR2 SASEGT. CDR3 size: 14 residues. CDR3 nucleotide sequence: TGTGCCAGCAGACGGACAGGGGAAAACTATGGCTACACCTTC. Its translation: CASRRTGENYGYTF.

This clonotype came up many times. The chain employs TRBV6-1 and TRBJ1-2; D is perhaps TRBD1 (5 bases). The CDR3 has 12 amino acids. The germline V gene encodes CDR1 MNHNS and CDR2 SASEGT. V was pared by 1 base and J by 8 bases, with 8 bases between. The chain's CDR3 is CASSEGGRGYTF. In nucleotides, the CDR3 is TGTGCCAGCAGTGAAGGGGGACGCGGCTACACCTTC.

This clonotype has at least ten counts. This chain connects TRBV30 to TRBJ2-5; unclear D gene. This CDR3 spans 13 amino acids. CDR1 GTSNPN and CDR2 SVGIG come from the germline V gene (reference sequence). V lost 0 bases to trimming and J lost 4 bases, with 9 bases between them. The CDR3 spells CAWSVNHPETQYF. Written as DNA, the CDR3 is TGTGCCTGGAGTGTAAATCACCCAGAGACCCAGTACTTC.

This clonotype was seen more than once but under ten times. The chain uses TRBV4-1 and TRBJ1-2; 10 positions agree with TRBD1. The V and J ends lost 1 base and 8 bases, in that order; junction bases with no gene match: 4. Germline CDR1 and CDR2: MGHRA and YSYEKL. This CDR3 has 14 residues. CDR3 loop: CASSQGQGAVGYTF. The CDR3, as DNA: TGCGCCAGCAGCCAAGGACAGGGGGCAGTCGGCTACACCTTC.

In its sample, this clonotype was seen once. The chain combines TRBV27 with TRBJ1-3; 9 bases line up with TRBD1. Germline CDR1 reads MNHEY; CDR2 reads SMNVEV (reference sequence). This CDR3 spans 16 amino acids. The V segment lost 5 bases and the J segment 4 bases; nucleotides outside the gene matches: 9. The CDR3 region has the DNA TGTGCCAGCAGTATAACCGGGACAGGGTTCGGAAACACCATATATTTT. This sequence encodes CASSITGTGFGNTIYF.

This clonotype was counted between two and nine times. The chain has TRBV3-1 and TRBJ1-4, with no clear D. The V gene's germline CDR1 is LGHDT and CDR2 YNNKEL (reference sequence). The CDR3 is made up of 13 amino acids. V was pared by 1 base and J by 7 bases, with 7 bases between. CDR3 DNA sequence: TGTGCCAGCAGCCAAGGCCCGACTGAAAAACTGTTTTTT. Protein product: CASSQGPTEKLFF.

This clonotype occurred many times. The genes are TRBV10-1 and TRBJ1-1; D is perhaps TRBD1 (5 bases). Germline CDR1 and CDR2: WNHNN and SYGVQD (reference sequence). This CDR3 spans 16 amino acids. V was pared by 4 bases and J by 4 bases, with 19 bases between. The CDR3 region has the DNA TGCGCCAGCAGTGGCTCACTGAATTGGCAGGGCACTGAAGCTTTCTTT. It codes for CASSGSLNWQGTEAFF.

This clonotype was observed at least ten times. CDR3 bases: TGTGCCAGCAGCCCAGACCCTCCCAACAGGGGGGGTCAAACAACCTTCTTT. Its protein is CASSPDPPNRGGQTTFF. This chain joins TRBV4-2 and TRBJ1-1; 8 bases are shared with TRBD1. After removal of 4 bases from V and 14 bases from J, the junction contained 24 bases not matched to a gene. The CDR3 has 17 amino acids. Germline CDR1 is LGHNA and CDR2 is YNFKEQ.

This clonotype was seen ten or more times. The chain is built from TRBV20-1 and TRBJ2-7, with 10 bases identical to TRBD1. In germline, CDR1 is DFQATT, CDR2 SNEGSKA (reference sequence). J lost 3 bases, V lost 6 bases, and 14 bases had no gene match. CDR3 length equals 16 residues. CDR3 region: CSASLAGDRGRYEQYF. The CDR3 region has the DNA TGCAGTGCGAGCCTCGCAGGGGACAGGGGACGCTACGAGCAGTACTTC.

This clonotype was detected many times. The chain carries TRBV7-2 and TRBJ2-5; a possible D gene is TRBD1 (5 bases). The CDR3 runs 16 residues. Germline CDR1 is SGHTA and CDR2 is FQGNSA. Deletions cut 5 bases from V and 2 bases from J, with 18 bases between. CDR3: CASSPAVGAGQETQYF. The CDR3 coding sequence is TGTGCCAGCAGCCCCGCGGTAGGGGCAGGACAAGAGACCCAGTACTTC.

This clonotype appeared a few times. The rearrangement joins TRBV14 to TRBJ1-4; D is ambiguous. Germline V gene sequence: CDR1 SGHDN, CDR2 FVKESK. This CDR3 is built from 14 residues. The germline V and J ends were trimmed by 2 bases and 7 bases, with 11 bases remaining between them. The CDR3, as DNA: TGTGCCAGCAGCCAACTACAATCTCGTGAAAAACTGTTTTTT. Its protein product is CASSQLQSREKLFF.

This clonotype has at least ten counts. V usage is TRBV7-2 and J usage is TRBJ2-7; TRBD1 matches 8 bases. V dropped 6 bases and J dropped 6; count of bases not matched to a gene: 7. Germline V gives CDR1 SGHTA, CDR2 FQGNSA. The CDR3 spans 13 residues. CDR3 DNA sequence: TGTGCCAGCAGTTCTGGCAGGGGGCGCGAGCAGTACTTC. Protein product: CASSSGRGREQYF.

In its sample, this clonotype was seen a few times. The gene calls are TRBV5-1 and TRBJ2-2; TRBD1 matches at 7 bases. Trimming cost V 5 bases and J 5 bases; bases outside gene matches: 12. Germline loops: CDR1 SGHRS, CDR2 YFSETQ. The CDR3 totals 16 residues. CDR3 in DNA: TGCGCCAGCAGACGTCTGCTAGGGGGCGAAACCGGGGAGCTGTTTTTT. Its protein product is CASRRLLGGETGELFF.

This clonotype was observed a handful of times. The V and J genes are TRBV3-1 and TRBJ2-4; no firm D call. The germline CDR1 and CDR2 sequences are LGHDT and YNNKEL (reference sequence). The CDR3 is 13 amino acids. Trimming pared 0 bases from V and 6 bases from J, leaving 6 bases between. The CDR3 sequence is CASSQDIGNIQYF. The CDR3 DNA reads TGTGCCAGCAGCCAAGATATAGGAAACATTCAGTACTTC.

This clonotype was counted a few times. The CDR3 DNA sequence: TGTGCCAGCAGTGAAATAGCACAGGGAGGCATTCAGTACTTC. Translated, it gives CASSEIAQGGIQYF. The rearrangement links TRBV6-1 to TRBJ2-4; TRBD1 or TRBD2 may be the D gene (6 bases each). Trimming stripped 2 bases from V and 9 bases from J, with 14 bases between. The CDR3 totals 14 residues. Germline-derived CDR1 and CDR2 are MNHNS and SASEGT.

Remarks on this clonotype: The junction and the germline gene differ at one end; a read error may be behind it. The V and J genes are TRBV29-1 and TRBJ2-1; D gene ambiguous. This CDR3 contains 12 residues. Germline CDR1 SQVTM, CDR2 ANQGSEA. The CDR3: CSVDSQNNERFF. In nucleotides, the CDR3 is TGCAGCGTTGACTCCCAGAACAATGAGCGGTTCTTC.

The chain combines TRBV4-1 with TRBJ1-1; the D gene is possibly TRBD1 (5 bases). V dropped 1 base and J dropped 3 bases, with 12 bases sitting between them. Germline loops: CDR1 MGHRA, CDR2 YSYEKL. The CDR3 sequence is 15 residues long. In DNA form, the CDR3 reads TGCGCCAGCAGCCAAGGCGGCCGGGGGGACACTGAAGCTTTCTTT. Translating it yields CASSQGGRGDTEAFF.

This chain uses TRBV9 with TRBJ1-2; the D is unclear. CDR1 is SGDLS, CDR2 YYNGEE, per germline. Deletions cut 10 bases from V and 12 bases from J, with 10 bases between. The CDR3 length is 8 residues. CDR3 coding DNA: TGTGCCCTCCCTTGGGACACCTTC. Translation gives CALPWDTF.